This entry features one T cell receptor (beta chain) sequence. Its antigen remains unidentified. Assay: immunoSEQ multiplex PCR; the TCRdb copy retains only in-frame clones and omits some. This table holds roughly 180,000 clones, over 80% found once. The data originate from a study of T cell responses to AZD1222 COVID-19 vaccine. Study-level points and caveats: Donors were largely white British and mainly female; clonal diversity was possibly underestimated. Nearly half of unique spike-specific TCRs reportedly avoided B.1.351 and B.1.1.7 mutated regions.

The sample was peripheral blood, taken on day 0 of AZD1222 vaccination. The source of this sequence is an adult in good health.

The CDR3 region has the DNA TGCGCCAGCAGCCGAGAGGGGACAGGAGACTACAATGAGCAGTTCTTC. It is translated as CASSREGTGDYNEQFF. The rearrangement joins TRBV4-3 to TRBJ2-1, with 8 bases fitting TRBD1. Germline values: CDR1 LGHNA, CDR2 YSLEER. The CDR3 has 16 residues. After removal of 4 bases from V and 3 bases from J, the junction contained 8 bases not matched to a gene.